The 10 T cell receptor beta chains reported below all come from one sample, sequenced in a study of OX40 agonist ivuxolimab in advanced cancers. Produced via immunoSEQ multiplex PCR; TCRdb's table is partial and in-frame only. The sample has around 66,000 clones, roughly 80% seen once. Sequenced material: CD4+ or CD8+ T cells sorted from blood, taken in a trial of the OX40 agonist ivuxolimab. The receptors stem from an adult with an advanced solid tumor such as melanoma, head and neck, liver or kidney cancer.

This clone was seen only a few times. The V call is TRBV5-1, the J call TRBJ2-7; 10 nucleotides agree with TRBD1. Germline CDR1 reads SGHRS; CDR2 reads YFSETQ. The CDR3 totals 15 residues. After removal of 3 bases from V and 7 bases from J, the junction contained 10 bases not matched to a gene. The CDR3 spells CASSSIPGQGREQYF. In DNA form, the CDR3 reads TGCGCCAGCAGCTCGATTCCGGGACAGGGGAGGGAGCAGTACTTC.

The rearrangement joins TRBV11-2 to TRBJ1-2, with unresolved D. The V end was cut by 1 base, the J end by 10 bases, with 13 bases between. The CDR3 is 13 residues long. CDR1 is SGHAT and CDR2 is FQNNGV in the germline V gene. CDR3 sequence: CASSLGRSPDYTF. The CDR3 DNA reads TGTGCCAGCAGCTTAGGACGGTCCCCTGACTACACCTTC.

This clone was observed once. The chain uses TRBV15 and TRBJ2-7; 12 bases fit TRBD2. V gave up 6 bases and J gave up 4 bases; unmatched junction bases: 1. Germline loops: CDR1 LNHNV, CDR2 YYDKDF (reference sequence). CDR3 length: 13 amino acids. The CDR3 nucleotides read TGTGCCACCAGACTAGCGGGGGGTTACGAGCAGTACGTC. Protein product: CATRLAGGYEQYV.

This CDR3 reads CASSLGWTGDNMNTEAFF. CDR3 DNA sequence: TGTGCCAGCAGCTTAGGGTGGACAGGGGACAACATGAACACTGAAGCTTTCTTT. The chain combines TRBV7-9 with TRBJ1-1; 9 positions match TRBD1. Germline CDR1 and CDR2: SEHNR and FQNEAQ (reference sequence). The CDR3 extends over 18 amino acids. V was pared by 1 base and J by 0 bases, with 9 bases of the junction left unmatched. Drawing the rest from reference TRBV7-9 and TRBJ1-1, the complete variable domain is DTGVSQNPRHKITKRGQNVTFRCDPISEHNRLYWYRQTLGQGPEFLTYFQNEAQLEKSRLLSDRFSAERPKGSFSTLEIQRTEQGDSAMYLCASSLGWTGDNMNTEAFFGQGTRLTVV.

This clone is a singleton in its sample. The gene calls are TRBV2 and TRBJ1-3; no reliable D call. V lost 0 bases and J 0 bases, leaving 6 bases between the germline ends. Germline V gene lookup returns CDR1 SNHLY and CDR2 FYNNEI. The CDR3 covers 15 residues. The CDR3 reads CASSEAGASGNTIYF. The CDR3 DNA reads as TGTGCCAGCAGTGAAGCCGGTGCCTCTGGAAACACCATATATTTT.

The chain is built from TRBV28 and TRBJ1-5; D is ambiguous. V dropped 5 bases and J dropped 5 bases, with 10 bases sitting between them. CDR3 length: 13 amino acids. Germline-derived CDR1 and CDR2 are MDHEN and SYDVKM. The CDR3 DNA reads TGTGCCAGCAGTCCGGACCGATATCAGCCCCAGCATTTT. Translation gives CASSPDRYQPQHF. Full variable domain (rest looked up from reference TRBV28 and TRBJ1-5): DVKVTQSSRYLVKRTGEKVFLECVQDMDHENMFWYRQDPGLGLRLIYFSYDVKMKEKGDIPEGYSVSREKKERFSLILESASTNQTSMYLCASSPDRYQPQHFGDGTRLSIL.

This sequence joins TRBV7-2 and TRBJ2-3; D is perhaps TRBD1 (5 bases). The V gene's germline CDR1 is SGHTA and CDR2 FQGNSA. Trimming cost V 5 bases and J 1 base, with 22 bases left between them. This CDR3 contains 18 residues. CDR3 amino acids: CASSGPVRGRLGTDTQYF. CDR3 bases: TGTGCCAGCAGCGGACCTGTAAGGGGCCGCCTTGGCACAGATACGCAGTATTTT.

The chain uses TRBV7-3 and TRBJ2-5; TRBD1 aligns across 7 bases. Germline loops: CDR1 SGHTA, CDR2 FQGTGA. The CDR3 consists of 16 residues. With V trimmed by 3 bases and J by 2 bases, 9 bases remained unmatched. The CDR3 reads CASSLGRGLEQETQYF. The CDR3 coding sequence is TGTGCCAGCAGCTTGGGCAGGGGGTTGGAACAAGAGACCCAGTACTTC.

The gene calls are TRBV28 and TRBJ2-1; 13 bases agree with TRBD2. Germline CDR1 reads MDHEN; CDR2 reads SYDVKM. The CDR3 runs 15 residues. Trimming at V came to 6 bases and at J to 6 bases, leaving 5 bases not matched to a gene. Written as DNA, the CDR3 is TGTGCCAGCAGCCGGACTAGCGGGAGCTCCAATGAGCAGTTCTTC. It translates to CASSRTSGSSNEQFF.

This clone was seen at least ten times. The chain has TRBV5-1 and TRBJ1-5; no firm D call. This CDR3 region has 13 residues. Germline loops: CDR1 SGHRS, CDR2 YFSETQ. V was trimmed by 0 bases and J by 7 bases, leaving 8 bases between them. In DNA, the CDR3 is TGCGCCAGCAGCTTGGTAGGCGGGCAGCCCCAGCATTTT. This sequence encodes CASSLVGGQPQHF.